This T cell receptor beta chain was profiled in a study of T cell changes during pregnancy in multiple sclerosis. Assay used: immunoSEQ multiplex PCR; TCRdb lists only in-frame clones, some missing. This table has 33,000 or so clones, around 91% appearing once. Germline values: CDR1 SGHNT, CDR2 YYREEE (reference sequence). Germline trimming cut 2 bases from V and 7 bases from J; bases unmatched to any gene: 1. CDR3 length equals 14 residues. The chain employs TRBV5-4 and TRBJ1-4; TRBD1 matches at 11 bases. The input for sequencing was CD8+ T cells from peripheral blood mononuclear cells, taken in the second trimester of pregnancy. The receptor comes from a female donor in good health, enrolled as a control in a pregnancy study. The CDR3 reads CASSFGTGGEKLFF. The CDR3 DNA follows: TGTGCCAGCAGCTTCGGGACAGGGGGTGAAAAACTGTTTTTT. Full variable domain (rest looked up from reference TRBV5-4 and TRBJ1-4): ETGVTQSPTHLIKTRGQQVTLRCSSQSGHNTVSWYQQALGQGPQFIFQYYREEENGRGNFPPRFSGLQFPNYSSELNVNALELDDSALYLCASSFGTGGEKLFFGSGTQLSVL.